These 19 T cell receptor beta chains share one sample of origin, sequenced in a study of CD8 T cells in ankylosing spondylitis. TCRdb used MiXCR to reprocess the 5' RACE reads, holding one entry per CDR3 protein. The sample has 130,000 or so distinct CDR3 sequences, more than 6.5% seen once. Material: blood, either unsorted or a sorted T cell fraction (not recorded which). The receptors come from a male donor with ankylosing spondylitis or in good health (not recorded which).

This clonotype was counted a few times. The CDR3 is CSVGARGTNQPQHF. CDR3 DNA sequence: TGCAGCGTGGGGGCCCGGGGAACCAATCAGCCCCAGCATTTT. The rearrangement joins TRBV29-1 to TRBJ1-5, with D perhaps TRBD1 (6 bases). There are 14 residues in the CDR3. The V and J ends lost 6 bases and 3 bases respectively, with 15 bases between them. The germline CDR1 and CDR2 sequences are SQVTM and ANQGSEA.

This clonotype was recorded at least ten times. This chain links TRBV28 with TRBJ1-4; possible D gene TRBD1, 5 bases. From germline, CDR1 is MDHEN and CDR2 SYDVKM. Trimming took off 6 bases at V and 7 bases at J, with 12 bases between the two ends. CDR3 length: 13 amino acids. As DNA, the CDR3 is TGTGCCAGCAGAGACGGCGGGGGTGAAAAACTGTTTTTT. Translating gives CASRDGGGEKLFF.

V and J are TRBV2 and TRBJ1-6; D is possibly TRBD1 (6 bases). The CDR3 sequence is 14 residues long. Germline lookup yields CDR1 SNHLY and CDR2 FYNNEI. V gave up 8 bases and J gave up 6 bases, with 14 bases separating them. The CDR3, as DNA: TGTGCCAGCGGGAGGGGGGGGCCTAATTCACCCCTCCACTTT. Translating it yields CASGRGGPNSPLHF.

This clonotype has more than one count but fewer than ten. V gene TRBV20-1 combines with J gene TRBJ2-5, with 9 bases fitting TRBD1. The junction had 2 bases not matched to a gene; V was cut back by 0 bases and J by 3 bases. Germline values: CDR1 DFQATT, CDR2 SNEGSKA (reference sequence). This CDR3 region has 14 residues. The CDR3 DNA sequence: TGCAGTGCTAGAGATGGGACAGGGAAAGAGACCCAGTACTTC. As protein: CSARDGTGKETQYF.

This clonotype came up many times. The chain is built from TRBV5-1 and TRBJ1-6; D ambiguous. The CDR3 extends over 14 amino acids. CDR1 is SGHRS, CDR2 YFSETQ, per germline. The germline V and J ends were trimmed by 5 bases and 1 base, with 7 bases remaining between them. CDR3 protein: CASRTTSYNSPLHF. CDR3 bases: TGCGCCAGCAGGACCACATCCTATAATTCACCCCTCCACTTT.

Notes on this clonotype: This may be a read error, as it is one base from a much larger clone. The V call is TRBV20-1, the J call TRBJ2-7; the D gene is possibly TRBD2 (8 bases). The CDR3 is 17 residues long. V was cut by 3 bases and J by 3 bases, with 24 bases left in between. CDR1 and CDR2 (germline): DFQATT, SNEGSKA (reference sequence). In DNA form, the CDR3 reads TGCAGTGCTAGGGTACCGGGACTAGAGGGGGCAGGCTACGAGCAGTACTTC. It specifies CSARVPGLEGAGYEQYF.

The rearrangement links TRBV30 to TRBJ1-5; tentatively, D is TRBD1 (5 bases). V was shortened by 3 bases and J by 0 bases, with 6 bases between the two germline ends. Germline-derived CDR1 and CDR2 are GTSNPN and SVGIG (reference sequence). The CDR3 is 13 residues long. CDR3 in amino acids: CAWSRDSNQPQHF. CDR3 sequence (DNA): TGTGCCTGGAGCAGGGATAGCAATCAGCCCCAGCATTTT.

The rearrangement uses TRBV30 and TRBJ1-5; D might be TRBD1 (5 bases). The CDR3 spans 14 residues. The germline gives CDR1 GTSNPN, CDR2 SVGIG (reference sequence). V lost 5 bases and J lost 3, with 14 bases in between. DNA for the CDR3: TGTGCCTGGTCCCAGGGTACTGACAATCAGCCCCAGCATTTT. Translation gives CAWSQGTDNQPQHF.

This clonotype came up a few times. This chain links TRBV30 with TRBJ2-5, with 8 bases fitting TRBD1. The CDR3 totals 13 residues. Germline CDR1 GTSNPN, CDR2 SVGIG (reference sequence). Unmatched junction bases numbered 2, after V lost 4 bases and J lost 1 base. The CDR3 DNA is TGTGCCTGGACCGACAGGGGCCAAGAGACCCAGTACTTC. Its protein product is CAWTDRGQETQYF. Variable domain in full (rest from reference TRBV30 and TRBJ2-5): SQTIHQWPATLVQPVGSPLSLECTVEGTSNPNLYWYRQAAGRGLQLLFYSVGIGQISSEVPQNLSASRPQDRQFILSSKKLLLSDSGFYLCAWTDRGQETQYFGPGTRLLVL.

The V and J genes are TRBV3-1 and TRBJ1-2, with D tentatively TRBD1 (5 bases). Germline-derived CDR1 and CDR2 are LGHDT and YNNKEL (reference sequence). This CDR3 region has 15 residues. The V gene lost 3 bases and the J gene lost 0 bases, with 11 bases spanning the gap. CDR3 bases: TGTGCCAGCAGCCAGGACACCGCATCTAACTATGGCTACACCTTC. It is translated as CASSQDTASNYGYTF.

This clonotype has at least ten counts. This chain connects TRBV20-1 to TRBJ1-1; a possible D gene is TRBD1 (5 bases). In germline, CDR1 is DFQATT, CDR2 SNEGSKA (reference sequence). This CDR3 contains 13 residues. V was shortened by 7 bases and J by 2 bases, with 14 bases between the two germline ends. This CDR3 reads CSVRWGINTEAFF. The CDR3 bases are TGCAGTGTAAGATGGGGGATTAACACTGAAGCTTTCTTT.

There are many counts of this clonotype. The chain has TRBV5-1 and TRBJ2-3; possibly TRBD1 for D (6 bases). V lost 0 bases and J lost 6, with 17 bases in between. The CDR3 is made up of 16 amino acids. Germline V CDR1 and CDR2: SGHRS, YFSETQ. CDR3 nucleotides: TGCGCCAGCAGCTTGGACAGGGTAGAAGTTGGGGATACGCAGTATTTT. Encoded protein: CASSLDRVEVGDTQYF.

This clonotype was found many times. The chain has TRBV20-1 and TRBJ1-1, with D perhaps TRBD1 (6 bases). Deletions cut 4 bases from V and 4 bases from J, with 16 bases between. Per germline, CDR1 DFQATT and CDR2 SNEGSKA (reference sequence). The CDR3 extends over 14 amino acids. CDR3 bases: TGCAGTGCTACTTCGGGGGGCGAGGGCACTGAAGCTTTCTTT. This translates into CSATSGGEGTEAFF.

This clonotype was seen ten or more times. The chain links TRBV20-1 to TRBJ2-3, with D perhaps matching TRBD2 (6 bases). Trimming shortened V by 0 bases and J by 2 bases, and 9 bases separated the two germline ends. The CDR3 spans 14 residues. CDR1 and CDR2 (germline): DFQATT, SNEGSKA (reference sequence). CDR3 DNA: TGCAGTGCTAGAGATGCGGGGTACACAGATACGCAGTATTTT. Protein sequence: CSARDAGYTDTQYF.

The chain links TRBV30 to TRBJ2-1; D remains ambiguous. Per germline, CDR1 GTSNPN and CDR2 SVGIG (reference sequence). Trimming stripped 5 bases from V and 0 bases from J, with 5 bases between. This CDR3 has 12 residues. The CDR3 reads CAWGFSYNEQFF. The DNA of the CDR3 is TGTGCCTGGGGTTTCTCCTACAATGAGCAGTTCTTC.

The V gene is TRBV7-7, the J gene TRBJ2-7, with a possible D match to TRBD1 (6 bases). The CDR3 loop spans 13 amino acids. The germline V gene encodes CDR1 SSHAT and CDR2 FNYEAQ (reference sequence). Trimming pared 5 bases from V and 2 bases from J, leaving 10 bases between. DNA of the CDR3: TGTGCCAGCAGCGACGGGACAACCTACGAGCAGTACTTC. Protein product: CASSDGTTYEQYF.

CDR3 region: CASRSRDSGEKLFF. DNA for the CDR3: TGTGCCAGCAGGTCCCGGGACAGCGGGGAAAAACTGTTTTTT. The V gene is TRBV7-9, the J gene TRBJ1-4, with 7 bases lining up with TRBD1. The germline CDR1 and CDR2 sequences are SEHNR and FQNEAQ (reference sequence). The CDR3 has 14 amino acids. The J segment lost 8 bases and the V segment lost 6 bases, leaving 9 bases of the junction unmatched.

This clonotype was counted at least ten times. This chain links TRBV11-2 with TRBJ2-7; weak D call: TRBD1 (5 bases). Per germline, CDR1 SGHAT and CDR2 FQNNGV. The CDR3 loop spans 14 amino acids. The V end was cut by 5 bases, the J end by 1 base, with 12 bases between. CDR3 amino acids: CASSRQTESYEQYF. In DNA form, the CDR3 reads TGTGCCAGCAGCCGACAGACGGAATCCTACGAGCAGTACTTC.

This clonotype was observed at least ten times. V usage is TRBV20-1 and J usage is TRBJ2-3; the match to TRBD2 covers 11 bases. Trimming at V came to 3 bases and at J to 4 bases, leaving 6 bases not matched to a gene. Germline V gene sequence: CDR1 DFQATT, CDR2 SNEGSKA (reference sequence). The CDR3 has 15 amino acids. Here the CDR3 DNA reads TGCAGTGCTAGTCCGACTAGCGGGATGTCAGATACGCAGTATTTT. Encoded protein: CSASPTSGMSDTQYF.